Following are 8 T cell receptor beta chains from one sample sequenced in a study of circulating CD8 cells and anti-PD-1 response in melanoma. The QIAseq Immune Repertoire TCR panel built the libraries from roughly 15 ng of total RNA. A single record per CDR3 protein comes from TCRdb applying MiXCR to the reads. The sample includes 500 to 750 distinct CDR3 sequences, 7.4% of them seen just once. Four subsets defined by PD-1 and/or TIGIT were sorted from live CD3+CD8+TCRalphabeta+ cells. The sample consisted of CD8+ T cells from PBMCs, taken at baseline or after one month of anti-PD-1 therapy (not recorded which). Receptors originate from a human donor with melanoma.

This clonotype was seen a handful of times. Possible read error: a much larger clone is one base away. The V and J genes are TRBV29-1 and TRBJ1-2; possible D gene TRBD1, 6 bases. The germline V and J ends were trimmed by 7 bases and 2 bases, with 14 bases remaining between them. Germline V gives CDR1 SQVTM, CDR2 ANQGSEA. The CDR3 loop spans 13 amino acids. The CDR3 reads CSGQTGINYGYTF. The CDR3 DNA reads as TGCAGCGGCCAAACAGGGATCAACTATGGCTACACCTTC. Variable domain in full (rest from reference TRBV29-1 and TRBJ1-2): SAVISQKPSRDICQRGTSLTIQCQVDSQVTMMFWYRQQPGQSLTLIATANQGSEATYESGFVIDKFPISRPNLTFSTLTVSNMSPEDSSIYLCSGQTGINYGYTFGSGTRLTVV.

By share, this clonotype ranks as large. The rearrangement uses TRBV4-2 and TRBJ2-7; D remains ambiguous. The CDR3 contains 12 residues. V was clipped by 3 bases and J by 4 bases, with 7 bases between them. Germline loops: CDR1 LGHNA, CDR2 YNFKEQ. This CDR3 reads CASSQTRYEQYF. CDR3 nucleotide sequence: TGTGCCAGCAGCCAGACACGATACGAGCAGTACTTC.

A remark on this clonotype: Compared with germline, one end of the junction differs, possibly owing to a read error. The chain links TRBV19 to TRBJ1-1, with D perhaps TRBD1 (6 bases). Germline CDR1 reads LNHDA; CDR2 reads SQIVND (reference sequence). This CDR3 spans 14 amino acids. The CDR3 sequence is CASSIAGANTKAFF. The CDR3 DNA is TGTGCCAGTAGTATCGCGGGGGCAAACACTAAAGCTTTCTTT.

As concerns this clonotype: This may come from a read error, since a much larger clone is one base off. V usage is TRBV19 and J usage is TRBJ2-3; D gene ambiguous. This CDR3 contains 16 residues. V lost 3 bases and J lost 4, with 17 bases in between. Germline V gene lookup returns CDR1 LNHDA and CDR2 SQIVND (reference sequence). CDR3 DNA sequence: TGTGCCAGTAGTATCCCTGCAGGCCATGGGGCAGATACGCAGTATTTT. Protein: CASSIPAGHGADTQYF.

The chain combines TRBV28 with TRBJ2-1, with D possibly called TRBD1 or TRBD2 (6 bases each). The CDR3 is made up of 14 amino acids. V was pared by 8 bases and J by 7 bases, with 18 bases between. Looked up from germline, CDR1 is MDHEN and CDR2 is SYDVKM. The CDR3 coding sequence is TGTGCCAGCCAGAACACAGGGAGGAAGAATGAGCAGTTCTTC. Protein product: CASQNTGRKNEQFF.

About this clonotype itself: This could be a read error, since a much larger clone is one nucleotide away. The rearrangement joins TRBV29-1 to TRBJ1-1; D perhaps matches TRBD1 (6 bases). Germline V CDR1 and CDR2: SQVTM, ANQGSEA. V was trimmed by 7 bases and J by 4 bases, leaving 13 bases between them. The CDR3 consists of 12 residues. The CDR3 DNA is TGCAGCGCCCAGGGAGGGGGCACTGAAGCTTTCTTT. Translated: CSAQGGGTEAFF.

By share of the sample, this clonotype is large. The chain combines TRBV29-1 with TRBJ2-3; D assignment may be TRBD1 or TRBD2 (5 bases each). The CDR3 is made up of 15 amino acids. The germline V gene encodes CDR1 SQVTM and CDR2 ANQGSEA. V was clipped by 3 bases and J by 6 bases, with 19 bases between them. CDR3 DNA: TGCAGCGTTGATAGGGGAGAGTGGTTGGGGGATACGCAGTATTTT. Translating it yields CSVDRGEWLGDTQYF.

By share, this clonotype counts as large. The chain joins TRBV29-1 to TRBJ2-1; TRBD1 might be the D (5 bases). V lost 6 bases to trimming and J lost 5 bases, with 14 bases between them. Germline V gene sequence: CDR1 SQVTM, CDR2 ANQGSEA. The CDR3 consists of 13 residues. This chain's CDR3 is CSVERGWNNEQFF. In DNA form, the CDR3 reads TGCAGCGTGGAAAGGGGATGGAACAATGAGCAGTTCTTC.